This TCR beta chain appears in the sequencing data of a study of T-cell reconstitution after alpha-beta-depleted transplantation in children (dated by TCRdb to about 2016). Looking at the study overall: T-cell immune reconstitution after TCRalphabeta/CD19-depleted allogeneic hematopoietic cell transplantation in children was quantitatively tracked in the study by means of TCR repertoire profiling.

Regarding this clonotype: Its antigen specificity is not known. Base qualities are not recorded, but no much larger clone differs from it by a single base.

The library was prepared using PCR. TCRdb shows the sequencer as Illumina HiSeq 2500. To normalize quantification of the TCRbeta repertoire, the TCR libraries were built with molecular barcoding that relied on unique molecular identifiers. TCRdb trimmed the raw reads at Q25, called clones with MiXCR and kept productive beta chains. Entries that share a CDR3 protein sequence are merged under the most common genes and DNA. The sample data list fewer than 700,000 distinct CDR3 sequences, and 10% to 15% of these were observed just once. Of the sample, about 2% is held by the ten largest clones. This specimen's treatment or condition label, per the study, means: allogeneic hematopoietic cell transplantation with graft depleted of TCRalphabeta T cells and CD19 B cells. The children who served as transplant recipients had been given grafts of TCRalphabeta/CD19-depleted allogeneic hematopoietic cells. Trimming leaves V shorter by 1 base and J shorter by 2 bases, with the junction holding 13 bases beyond the gene matches. According to the germline V gene, CDR1 reads SGHVS and CDR2 reads FNYEAQ. The CDR3 runs 18 residues from the cysteine to the phenylalanine. Only the CDR3 part of the read is kept: 54 bases, read in frame from the first base.

Broader findings and caveats from the paper: The apparently early recovery of alphabetaT-cell counts about two months after transplant reportedly depended on only several hundred rapidly expanded clones that came from non-depleted graft cells. Over the following months the frequencies of hyperexpanded clones went down, and after one year T-cell counts and TCRbeta diversity were mostly credited to newly produced T cells. In some patients, high TCRbeta diversity at day 60 was attributed to recipient T cells and intrathymic progenitors that had survived conditioning.

The sequencing used PBMCs, mostly from graft donor cells, collected 360 days after TCRalphabeta/CD19-depleted stem cell transplant. This receptor was identified in a male patient between 5 and 17 years old who had a stem cell transplant for acute myeloid leukemia, so the T cells may come from the graft donor. The rearrangement combines TRBV7-6 with TRBJ2-7; TRBD2 fits 8 bases in the junction. The nucleotides read TGTGCCAGCAGCTTAGGCGGCCTCTTTAGCGGGACTCCCTACGAGCAGTACTTC. This is translated as CASSLGGLFSGTPYEQYF.